Below are 27 T cell receptor beta chains sequenced from a single sample in a study of blood T cell repertoires in COVID-19. Measured with immunoSEQ multiplex PCR; TCRdb has only the in-frame clones, and not every one. The table lists roughly 190,000 clones, roughly 84% of them singletons. The sample comprised PBMCs or T cells enriched from blood (not recorded which). Receptors originate from a woman in her twenties or thirties who had been exposed to COVID-19.

V gene TRBV7-3 combines with J gene TRBJ1-6; D not certain. This CDR3 contains 13 residues. Germline V gene lookup returns CDR1 SGHTA and CDR2 FQGTGA. Between the trimmed V and J ends, which lost 2 bases and 8 bases, there was a span of 7 bases. For the CDR3, the DNA is TGTGCCAGCAGCTTATCCCCCGATTCACCCCTCCACTTT. It yields the protein CASSLSPDSPLHF.

V and J are TRBV7-6 and TRBJ1-3; maybe TRBD1 (5 bases). Deletions cut 1 base from V and 5 bases from J, with 15 bases between. Germline V gives CDR1 SGHVS, CDR2 FNYEAQ. The CDR3 covers 16 residues. The CDR3 bases are TGTGCCAGCAGCTTAGACGTTTTCTCAGGGCGAAACACCATATATTTT. Translation gives CASSLDVFSGRNTIYF.

The chain links TRBV3-1 (or the pseudogene TRBV3-2) to TRBJ2-1; 9 nucleotides match TRBD2. With 5 bases clipped from V and 7 bases from J, the junction kept 6 bases outside the gene matches. This CDR3 region has 14 residues. The germline V gene has CDR1 LGHDT and CDR2 YNNKEL (reference sequence). CDR3 in DNA: TGTGCCAGCAGCTCGGCTAGCGGGGTTAATGAGCAGTTCTTC. Translation: CASSSASGVNEQFF.

This clone came up a few times. The chain carries TRBV7-2 and TRBJ2-5; D may be TRBD2 (7 bases). Germline loops: CDR1 SGHTA, CDR2 FQGNSA. The CDR3 extends over 13 amino acids. Trimming shortened V by 5 bases and J by 4 bases, and 11 bases separated the two germline ends. CDR3 bases: TGTGCCAGCAGCGGGGGGGCCTCAGAGACCCAGTACTTC. Translated, it gives CASSGGASETQYF.

The rearrangement links TRBV2 to TRBJ1-1; TRBD1 matches 8 bases. J was trimmed by 7 bases and V by 5 bases; bases with no gene match: 6. CDR1 and CDR2 from the germline V gene are SNHLY and FYNNEI. The CDR3 consists of 13 residues. The CDR3 loop reads CASSFGTGLEAFF. CDR3 DNA: TGTGCCAGCAGTTTCGGGACAGGCCTTGAAGCTTTCTTT.

This sequence joins TRBV6-4 and TRBJ1-4; D remains ambiguous. The CDR3 runs to 13 residues. V was cut by 2 bases and J by 3 bases, with 4 bases left in between. CDR1 is MRHNA and CDR2 is SNTAGT in the germline V gene. CDR3 DNA sequence: TGTGCCAGCAGTGACAGCCCTAATGAAAAACTGTTTTTT. This gives the protein CASSDSPNEKLFF.

There are a few counts of this clone. The CDR3 DNA reads as TGTGCCAGCAGTTTGACAGGGCCACTGAACACTGAAGCTTTCTTT. This codes for CASSLTGPLNTEAFF. The chain joins TRBV3-1 (or the pseudogene TRBV3-2) to TRBJ1-1; 7 bases fit TRBD1. Germline values: CDR1 LGHDT, CDR2 YNNKEL (reference sequence). CDR3 length equals 15 residues. With 6 bases clipped from V and 0 bases from J, the junction kept 7 bases outside the gene matches.

The DNA of the CDR3 is TGTGCCAGCAGTTCCGGGACGCGGGGACCCCTCCACTTT. It specifies CASSSGTRGPLHF. This chain links TRBV3-1 (or the pseudogene TRBV3-2) with TRBJ1-6; possible D gene TRBD1, 5 bases. Germline V CDR1 and CDR2: LGHDT, YNNKEL (reference sequence). Trimming left V 6 bases short and J 12 bases short, with 15 bases between. This CDR3 region has 13 residues.

The V and J genes are TRBV5-4 and TRBJ1-1; D remains ambiguous. The germline V and J ends were trimmed by 4 bases and 1 base, with 14 bases remaining between them. This CDR3 has 15 amino acids. In germline, CDR1 is SGHNT, CDR2 YYREEE (reference sequence). This CDR3 reads CASSADLRSNTEAFF. In DNA form, the CDR3 reads TGTGCCAGCAGCGCCGATTTGAGGTCGAACACTGAAGCTTTCTTT.

The genes are TRBV9 and TRBJ1-6, with 7 bases fitting TRBD1. Germline CDR1 SGDLS, CDR2 YYNGEE. The junction had 0 bases not matched to a gene; V was cut back by 1 base and J by 5 bases. The CDR3 totals 14 residues. This CDR3 is CASSVQGDNSPLHF. CDR3 nucleotides: TGTGCCAGCAGCGTACAGGGGGATAATTCACCCCTCCACTTT.

V usage is TRBV6-5 and J usage is TRBJ1-2; D may be TRBD1 (6 bases). Trimming cost V 6 bases and J 3 bases, with 17 bases left between them. Germline CDR1 is MNHEY and CDR2 is SVGAGI. The CDR3 has 15 amino acids. The CDR3: CASSADRGFDYGYTF. CDR3 DNA sequence: TGTGCCAGCAGCGCAGATAGGGGGTTCGACTATGGCTACACCTTC.

The chain uses TRBV6-2 or TRBV6-3 and TRBJ1-1, with D hard to call. The V end lost 5 bases, the J end lost 10 bases, and 11 bases lay between the germline ends. The CDR3 is 11 amino acids. Germline-derived CDR1 and CDR2 are MNHEY and SVGEGT. The CDR3 region is CASSQARGAFF. The CDR3 DNA follows: TGTGCCAGCAGTCAGGCCCGGGGAGCTTTCTTT.

This clone came up once. This chain uses TRBV6-5 with TRBJ2-4, with D possibly TRBD2 on 6 matching bases. The germline V and J ends were trimmed by 6 bases and 8 bases, with 14 bases remaining between them. CDR1 MNHEY and CDR2 SVGAGI come from the germline V gene. The CDR3 contains 13 residues. The CDR3: CASREGTQYIQYF. CDR3 sequence (DNA): TGTGCCAGCAGGGAGGGGACCCAATACATTCAGTACTTC.

V is TRBV19 and J is TRBJ1-1; possibly TRBD1 for D (6 bases). The CDR3 runs 15 residues. The V end lost 1 base, the J end lost 5 bases, and 14 bases lay between the germline ends. Germline assignment: CDR1 LNHDA and CDR2 SQIVND (reference sequence). CDR3 nucleotides: TGTGCCAGTAGTATAGTGACAGGAGGAACGACTGAAGCTTTCTTT. It encodes CASSIVTGGTTEAFF.

The chain employs TRBV6-1 and TRBJ1-2, with D possibly TRBD1 on 6 matching bases. V was shortened by 3 bases and J by 1 base, with 12 bases between the two germline ends. The CDR3 runs to 15 residues. Per germline, CDR1 MNHNS and CDR2 SASEGT. This CDR3 reads CASSDPTQGNYGYTF. The CDR3 DNA reads as TGTGCCAGCAGTGACCCTACACAGGGTAACTATGGCTACACCTTC.

The V and J genes are TRBV11-2 and TRBJ1-3, with TRBD1 matching 8 bases. The CDR3 length is 16 residues. The V gene end was trimmed by 5 bases and the J gene end by 8 bases; junction bases not matched to a gene: 14. Germline values: CDR1 SGHAT, CDR2 FQNNGV. The chain's CDR3 is CASSITWGQARDTIYF. In DNA form, the CDR3 reads TGTGCCAGCAGCATTACTTGGGGACAGGCGAGGGACACCATATATTTT. The full variable domain, its missing parts supplied by reference TRBV11-2 and TRBJ1-3, is EAGVAQSPRYKIIEKRQSVAFWCNPISGHATLYWYQQILGQGPKLLIQFQNNGVVDDSQLPKDRFSAERLKGVDSTLKIQPAKLEDSAVYLCASSITWGQARDTIYFGEGSWLTVV.

As for this clone: Its ends do not fully match the called genes, so a read error is possible. This chain connects TRBV6-1 to TRBJ1-4; D ambiguous. CDR3 length: 13 residues. Per germline, CDR1 MNHNS and CDR2 SASEGT. DNA of the CDR3: TGTGCCAGCAGTGAAAAGGCGGAGCTTGCTGGTTATTTT. It is translated as CASSEKAELAGYF.

This chain uses TRBV30 with TRBJ1-1; no clear D. This CDR3 spans 14 amino acids. CDR1 and CDR2 from the germline V gene are GTSNPN and SVGIG (reference sequence). The V end lost 2 bases, the J end lost 1 base, and 11 bases lay between the germline ends. CDR3 nucleotide sequence: TGTGCCTGGAGTCACGGGGTACCGAACACTGAAGCTTTCTTT. This encodes CAWSHGVPNTEAFF.

This chain joins TRBV5-1 and TRBJ1-1; TRBD1 matches 8 bases. Trimming at V came to 5 bases and at J to 3 bases, leaving 6 bases not matched to a gene. The CDR3 loop spans 14 amino acids. The germline gives CDR1 SGHRS, CDR2 YFSETQ. CDR3 in DNA: TGCGCCAGCAGGTCAGGGGGCGGGGACACTGAAGCTTTCTTT. This translates into CASRSGGGDTEAFF.

The chain is built from TRBV3-1 (or the pseudogene TRBV3-2) and TRBJ2-5, with TRBD1 matching 9 bases. The CDR3 runs to 15 residues. J lost 1 base, V lost 6 bases, and 6 bases had no gene match. The germline V gene encodes CDR1 LGHDT and CDR2 YNNKEL (reference sequence). This CDR3 reads CASSRNRGPQETQYF. As DNA, the CDR3 is TGTGCCAGCAGTCGAAACAGGGGGCCCCAAGAGACCCAGTACTTC.

The chain combines TRBV30 with TRBJ2-1, with 9 bases aligning to TRBD2. J lost 2 bases, V lost 4 bases, and 0 bases had no gene match. This CDR3 spans 13 amino acids. The germline V gene has CDR1 GTSNPN and CDR2 SVGIG (reference sequence). As DNA, the CDR3 is TGTGCCTGGACTAGCGGGGCCTACAATGAGCAGTTCTTC. It codes for CAWTSGAYNEQFF. Variable domain in full (rest from reference TRBV30 and TRBJ2-1): SQTIHQWPATLVQPVGSPLSLECTVEGTSNPNLYWYRQAAGRGLQLLFYSVGIGQISSEVPQNLSASRPQDRQFILSSKKLLLSDSGFYLCAWTSGAYNEQFFGPGTRLTVL.

This chain joins TRBV3-1 (or the pseudogene TRBV3-2) and TRBJ1-5; 8 bases map to TRBD1. The CDR3 sequence is 14 residues long. Trimming removed 5 bases from V and 3 bases from J; junction bases left unmatched: 3. CDR1 LGHDT and CDR2 YNNKEL come from the germline V gene (reference sequence). The CDR3 DNA reads as TGTGCCAGCAGCGGGGGACAGGTCAATCAGCCCCAGCATTTT. Encoded protein: CASSGGQVNQPQHF.

The sample holds one count of this clone. The rearrangement links TRBV20-1 to TRBJ2-7, with D perhaps TRBD2 (6 bases). Looked up from germline, CDR1 is DFQATT and CDR2 is SNEGSKA (reference sequence). V was cut by 3 bases and J by 6 bases, with 9 bases left in between. The CDR3 runs 11 residues. CDR3 coding DNA: TGCAGTGCTAGCGGGGGAGGCGAGCAGTACTTC. Its protein product is CSASGGGEQYF.

This clone was detected a few times. The chain employs TRBV19 and TRBJ1-4; D may be TRBD1 (5 bases). Germline CDR1 reads LNHDA; CDR2 reads SQIVND (reference sequence). V lost 5 bases to trimming and J lost 7 bases, with 8 bases between them. This CDR3 spans 12 amino acids. The CDR3 nucleotides are TGTGCCAGTAGTGGAGGGACTGAAAAACTGTTTTTT. Residues: CASSGGTEKLFF.

This chain joins TRBV19 and TRBJ1-1; D gene unclear. V was clipped by 7 bases and J by 11 bases, with 17 bases between them. The CDR3 is 12 residues long. The germline gives CDR1 LNHDA, CDR2 SQIVND (reference sequence). The CDR3 sequence is CASTGGGWSAFF. CDR3 DNA sequence: TGTGCCAGTACGGGCGGAGGGTGGTCGGCTTTCTTT.

The J gene is TRBJ1-4, the V gene TRBV6-1; TRBD1 might be the D (5 bases). The V end lost 2 bases, the J end lost 8 bases, and 15 bases lay between the germline ends. CDR1 MNHNS and CDR2 SASEGT come from the germline V gene. The CDR3 covers 15 residues. The CDR3 region is CASSEWGGESEKLFF. CDR3 nucleotide sequence: TGTGCCAGCAGTGAATGGGGCGGGGAAAGCGAAAAACTGTTTTTT.

As DNA, the CDR3 is TGTGCCAGCAGCCAGTCAGGAATCCGGGACATAGGATCGATTCTAGCCAAAAACATTCAGTACTTC. Its translation: CASSQSGIRDIGSILAKNIQYF. This sequence joins TRBV4-2 and TRBJ2-4; D perhaps matches TRBD1 (6 bases). Germline V gives CDR1 LGHNA, CDR2 YNFKEQ. The CDR3 runs to 22 residues. V lost 3 bases and J lost 0, with 30 bases in between.